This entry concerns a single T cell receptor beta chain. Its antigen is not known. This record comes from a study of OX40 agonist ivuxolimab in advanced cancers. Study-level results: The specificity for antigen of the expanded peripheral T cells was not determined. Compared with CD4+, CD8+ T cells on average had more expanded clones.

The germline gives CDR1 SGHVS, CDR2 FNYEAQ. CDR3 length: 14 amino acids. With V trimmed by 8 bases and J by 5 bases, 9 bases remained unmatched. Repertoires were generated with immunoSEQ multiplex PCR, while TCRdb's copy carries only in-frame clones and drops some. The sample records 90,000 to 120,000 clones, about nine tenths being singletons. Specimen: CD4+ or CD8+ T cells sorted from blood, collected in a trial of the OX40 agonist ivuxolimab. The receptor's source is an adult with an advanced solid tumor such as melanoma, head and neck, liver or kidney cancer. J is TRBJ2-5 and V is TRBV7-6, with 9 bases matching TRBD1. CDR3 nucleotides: TGTGCCAGCTCAGCCGGGACAGGGCTTGAGACCCAGTACTTC. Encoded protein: CASSAGTGLETQYF. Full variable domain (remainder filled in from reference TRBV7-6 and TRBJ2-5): GAGVSQSPRYKVTKRGQDVALRCDPISGHVSLYWYRQALGQGPEFLTYFNYEAQQDKSGLPNDRFSAERPEGSISTLTIQRTEQRDSAMYRCASSAGTGLETQYFGPGTRLLVL.